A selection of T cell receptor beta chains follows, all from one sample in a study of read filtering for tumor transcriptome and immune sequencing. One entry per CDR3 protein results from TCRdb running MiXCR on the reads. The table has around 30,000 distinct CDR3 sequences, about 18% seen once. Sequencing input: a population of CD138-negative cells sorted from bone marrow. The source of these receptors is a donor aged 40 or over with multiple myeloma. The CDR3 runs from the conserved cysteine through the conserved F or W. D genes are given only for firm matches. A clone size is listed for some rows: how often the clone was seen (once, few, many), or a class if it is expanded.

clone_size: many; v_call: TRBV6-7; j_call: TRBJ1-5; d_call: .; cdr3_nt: TGTGCCAGCAGTTACTCGCAGGGCAATCAGCCCCAGCATTTT; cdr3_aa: CASSYSQGNQPQHF
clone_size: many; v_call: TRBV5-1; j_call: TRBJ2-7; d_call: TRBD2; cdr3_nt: TGCGCCAGCAGCTTTAGCGGGATTTACGAGCAGTACTTC; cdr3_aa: CASSFSGIYEQYF
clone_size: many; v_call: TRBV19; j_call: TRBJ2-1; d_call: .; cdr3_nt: TGTGCCAGTAGTATTGAGACAGGCTACAATGAGCAGTTCTTC; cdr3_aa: CASSIETGYNEQFF
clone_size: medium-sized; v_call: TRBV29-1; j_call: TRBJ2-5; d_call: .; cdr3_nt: TGCAGCGTCCGGGACTCACTTATTGAGACCCAGTACTTC; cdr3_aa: CSVRDSLIETQYF
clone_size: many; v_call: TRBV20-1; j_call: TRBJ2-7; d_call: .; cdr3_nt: TGCAGTGCGAAAAAGTGGACCGAGCAGTACTTC; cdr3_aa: CSAKKWTEQYF
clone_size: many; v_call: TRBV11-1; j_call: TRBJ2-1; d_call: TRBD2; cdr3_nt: TGTGCCAGCAGCCCTCGACTAGCCCTCTCCTACAATGAGCAGTTCTTC; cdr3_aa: CASSPRLALSYNEQFF
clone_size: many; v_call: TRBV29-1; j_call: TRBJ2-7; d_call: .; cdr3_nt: TGCAGCGTTGCCCGTGAATTAGGCGAGCAGTACTTC; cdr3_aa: CSVARELGEQYF
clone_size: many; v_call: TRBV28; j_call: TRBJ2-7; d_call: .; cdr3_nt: TGTGCCAGCAGTCCTCTGCCCTACGAGCAGTACTTC; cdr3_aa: CASSPLPYEQYF
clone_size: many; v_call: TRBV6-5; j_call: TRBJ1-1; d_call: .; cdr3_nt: TGTGCCAGTCTCAACGTGGGGGTGAGCACTGAAGCTTTCTTT; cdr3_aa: CASLNVGVSTEAFF
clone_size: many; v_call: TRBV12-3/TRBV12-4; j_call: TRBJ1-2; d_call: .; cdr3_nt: TGTGCCAGCAGTCCAGGGTCCTTAAATTATGGCTACACCTTC; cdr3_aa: CASSPGSLNYGYTF
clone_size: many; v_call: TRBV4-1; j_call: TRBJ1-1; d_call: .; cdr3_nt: TGCGCCAGCAGCCAAGATAAGGGCAGGGAGGGCACTGAAGCTTTCTTT; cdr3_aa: CASSQDKGREGTEAFF
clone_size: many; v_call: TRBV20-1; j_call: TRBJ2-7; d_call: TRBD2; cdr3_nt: TGCAGTGCTAGCTTTTGGGCGGGGGGCACCTGGGAGCAGTACTTC; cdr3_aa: CSASFWAGGTWEQYF
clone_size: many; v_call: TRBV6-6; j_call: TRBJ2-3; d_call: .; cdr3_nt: TGTGCCATTGAGGGGGGGGGCACAGATACGCAGTATTTT; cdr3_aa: CAIEGGGTDTQYF
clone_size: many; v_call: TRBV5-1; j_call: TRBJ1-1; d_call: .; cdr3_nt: TGCGCCAGCAGCGAGGGGAGCGCTGAAGCTTTCTTT; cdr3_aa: CASSEGSAEAFF
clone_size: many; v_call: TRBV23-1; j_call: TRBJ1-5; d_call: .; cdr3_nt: TGCGCCAGCATCCGGACAAATCAGCCCCAGCATTTT; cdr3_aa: CASIRTNQPQHF
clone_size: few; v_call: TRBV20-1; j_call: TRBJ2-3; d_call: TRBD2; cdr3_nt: TGCAGTGCCAAGGGACTAGCGGGCACAGATACGCAGTATTTT; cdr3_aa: CSAKGLAGTDTQYF
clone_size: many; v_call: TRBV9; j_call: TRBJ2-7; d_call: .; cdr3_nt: TGTGCCAGCAGCTCCGCCCCCACAGGGAACTACGAGCAGTACTTC; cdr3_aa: CASSSAPTGNYEQYF
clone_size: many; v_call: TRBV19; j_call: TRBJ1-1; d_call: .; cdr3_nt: TGTGCCAGTAGTATTTTTCCGACAGTTACTAACACTGAAGCTTTCTTT; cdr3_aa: CASSIFPTVTNTEAFF
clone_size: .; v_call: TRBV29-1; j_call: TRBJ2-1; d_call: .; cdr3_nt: TGCAGCGTTAATGATCGGAGTCCCTCCTACAATGAGCAGCCCTTC; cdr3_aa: CSVNDRSPSYNEQPF
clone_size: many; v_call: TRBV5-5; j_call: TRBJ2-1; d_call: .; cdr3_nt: TGTGCCAGCAGCTTGTTGGTAAATACAGGAGTGCAGTTCTTC; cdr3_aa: CASSLLVNTGVQFF
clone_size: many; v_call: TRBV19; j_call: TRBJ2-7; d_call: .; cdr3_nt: TGTGCCAGTAGTATTGGTGGCAGCGGATCTTACGAGCAGTACTTC; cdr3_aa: CASSIGGSGSYEQYF
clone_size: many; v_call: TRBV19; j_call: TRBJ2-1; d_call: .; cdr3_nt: TGTGCCAGTAGTTTTAGGGGAAATGAGCAGTTCTTC; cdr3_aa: CASSFRGNEQFF
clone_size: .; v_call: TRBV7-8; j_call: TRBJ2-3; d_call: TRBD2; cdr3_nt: TGTGCCAGCAGCCCGCGGACTAGCGCGAGCGCAGATACGCAGTATTTT; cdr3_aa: CASSPRTSASADTQYF
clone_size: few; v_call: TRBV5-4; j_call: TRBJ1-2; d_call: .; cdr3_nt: TGTGCCAGCAGCCCGTCCTCGGCTCAGGGAGATGGCTACACCTTC; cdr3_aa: CASSPSSAQGDGYTF
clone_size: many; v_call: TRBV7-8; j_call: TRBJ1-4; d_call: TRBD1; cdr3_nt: TGTGCCAGCAGATTGGACAGGGATGAAAAACTGTTTTTT; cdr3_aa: CASRLDRDEKLFF
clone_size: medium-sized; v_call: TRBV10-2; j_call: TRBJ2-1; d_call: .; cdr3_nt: TGCGCCAGCAGCCTGTATGGGGGGCTAACGTCCTACAATGAGCAGTTCTTC; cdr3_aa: CASSLYGGLTSYNEQFF
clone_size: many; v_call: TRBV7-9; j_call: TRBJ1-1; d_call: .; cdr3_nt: TGTGCCAGCAGCTTAGAGGGCAGGGAAGCTTTCTTT; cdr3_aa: CASSLEGREAFF
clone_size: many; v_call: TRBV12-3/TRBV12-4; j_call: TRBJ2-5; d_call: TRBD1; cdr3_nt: TGTGCCAGCACCAAGAGGACAGGGATGGGTGAGACCCAGTACTTC; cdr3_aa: CASTKRTGMGETQYF
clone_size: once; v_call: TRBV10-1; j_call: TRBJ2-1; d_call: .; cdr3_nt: TGCGCCAGCAGCAAAGGCGGTAGCCTAAATGAGCAGTTCTTC; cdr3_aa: CASSKGGSLNEQFF
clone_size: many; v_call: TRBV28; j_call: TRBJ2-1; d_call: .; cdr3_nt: TGTGCCAGCTCTACCCGGACCCTCCTGAGTGGTGAGCAGTTCTTC; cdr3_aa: CASSTRTLLSGEQFF
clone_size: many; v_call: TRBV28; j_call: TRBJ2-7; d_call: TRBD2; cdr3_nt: TGTGCCAGCAGTGCGTTGACTAGCGGGAGGGCCTACGAGCAGTACTTC; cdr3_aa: CASSALTSGRAYEQYF
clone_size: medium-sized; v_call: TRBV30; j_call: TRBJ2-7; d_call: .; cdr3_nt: TGTGCCTGGAGTATCGTGGTGGGGGGCGAGCAGTACTTC; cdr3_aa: CAWSIVVGGEQYF
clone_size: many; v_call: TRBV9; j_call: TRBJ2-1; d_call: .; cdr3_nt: TGTGCCAGCAGCGCAGCGTCCAATGAGCAGTTCTTC; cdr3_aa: CASSAASNEQFF
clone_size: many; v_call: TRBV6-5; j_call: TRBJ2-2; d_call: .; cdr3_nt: TGTGCCAGCAGTTACTACCGGACCGGGGAGCTGTTTTTT; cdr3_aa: CASSYYRTGELFF
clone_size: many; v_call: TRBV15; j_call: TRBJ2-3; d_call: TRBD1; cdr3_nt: TGTGCCACCAGCAGTGGATCGACAGGGGGCACAGATACGCAGTATTTT; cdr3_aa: CATSSGSTGGTDTQYF
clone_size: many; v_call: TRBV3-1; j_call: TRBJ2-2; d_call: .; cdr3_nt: TGTGCCAGCAGCCGTACGTCCAGGGAGCTGTTTTTT; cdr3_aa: CASSRTSRELFF
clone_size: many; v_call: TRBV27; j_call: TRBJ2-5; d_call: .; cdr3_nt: TGTGCCACCGGGAGTCGGGGGGAGACCCAGTACTTC; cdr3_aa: CATGSRGETQYF
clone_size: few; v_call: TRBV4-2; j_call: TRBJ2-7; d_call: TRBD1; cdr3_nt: TGTGCCAGCAGCCAAGATTTAGGGACAGGGACCTACGAGCAGTACTTC; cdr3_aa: CASSQDLGTGTYEQYF
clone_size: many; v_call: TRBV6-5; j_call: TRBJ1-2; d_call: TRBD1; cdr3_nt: TGTGCCAGCAGTTACTCGAGGACAGGGGGTAACTATGGCTACACCTTC; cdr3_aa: CASSYSRTGGNYGYTF
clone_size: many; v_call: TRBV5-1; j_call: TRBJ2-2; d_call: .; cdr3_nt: TGCGCCAGCAGCTTGCTATCGGGGGAGCTGTTTTTT; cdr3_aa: CASSLLSGELFF
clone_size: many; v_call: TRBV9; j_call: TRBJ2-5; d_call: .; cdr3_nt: TGTGCCAGCAGCGCGACGGAAGCAGGGGAGACCCAGTACTTC; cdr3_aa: CASSATEAGETQYF
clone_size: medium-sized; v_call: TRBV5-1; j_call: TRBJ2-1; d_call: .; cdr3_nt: TGCGCCAGCAGCTTGGCGGCGGGGCTCAACAATGAGCAGTTCTTC; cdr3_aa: CASSLAAGLNNEQFF
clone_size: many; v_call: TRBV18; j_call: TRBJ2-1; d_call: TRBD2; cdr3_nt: TGTGCCAGCTCAACAACCGCCGGGACTAGGGTTGCCAATGAGCAGTTCTTC; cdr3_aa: CASSTTAGTRVANEQFF
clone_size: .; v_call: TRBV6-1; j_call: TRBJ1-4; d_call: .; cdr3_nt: TGTGCCAGCAGTGTAGGGGTGGGGGATGAAAAACTGTTTTTT; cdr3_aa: CASSVGVGDEKLFF
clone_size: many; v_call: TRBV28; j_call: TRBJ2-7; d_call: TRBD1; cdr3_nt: TGTGCCAGTGGACAGGGGGGGTACGAGCAGTACTTC; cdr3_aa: CASGQGGYEQYF
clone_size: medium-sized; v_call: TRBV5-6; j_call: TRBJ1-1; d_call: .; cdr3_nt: TGTGCCAGCAGCTTGTGGCAGAACATCAACACTGAAGCTTTCTTT; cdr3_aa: CASSLWQNINTEAFF
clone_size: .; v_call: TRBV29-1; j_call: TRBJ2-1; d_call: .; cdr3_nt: TGCGGCGCCGGATGGGGCCGTGAGCAGTTCTTT; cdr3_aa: CGAGWGREQFF
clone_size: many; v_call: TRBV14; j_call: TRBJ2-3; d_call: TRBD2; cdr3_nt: TGTGCCGGCAGCCAGGGCGGGAGCAGGAATACGCAGTATTTT; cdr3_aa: CAGSQGGSRNTQYF
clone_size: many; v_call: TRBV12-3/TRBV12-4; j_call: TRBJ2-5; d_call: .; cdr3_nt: TGTGCCAGCAGTTTAGTGGCTAACCGGGTGGAGACCCAGTACTTC; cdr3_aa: CASSLVANRVETQYF
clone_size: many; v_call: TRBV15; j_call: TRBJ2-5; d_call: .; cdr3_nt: TGTGCCACCAGCAGAGATTCAGGGTTACGAGAGACCCAGTACTTC; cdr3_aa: CATSRDSGLRETQYF
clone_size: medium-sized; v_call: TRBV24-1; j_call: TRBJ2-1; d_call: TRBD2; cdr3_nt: TGTGCCACCAGTGAATGGACTAGCGGGGCCAATGAGCAGTTCTTC; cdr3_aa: CATSEWTSGANEQFF
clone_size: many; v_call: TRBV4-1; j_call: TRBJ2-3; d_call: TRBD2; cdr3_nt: TGCGCCAGCAGCCAAGAGACGGGACTAGCCTTCCCTGGCACAGATACGCAGTATTTT; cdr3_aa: CASSQETGLAFPGTDTQYF
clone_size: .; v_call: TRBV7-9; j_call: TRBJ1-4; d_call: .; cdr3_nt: TGTGCCAGCAGCCACCCGCCCGGGACAAGGAGTGAAAAACTGTTTTTT; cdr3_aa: CASSHPPGTRSEKLFF
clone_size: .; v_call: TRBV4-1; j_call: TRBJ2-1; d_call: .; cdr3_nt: TGCGCCAGCAGCCAAGAAGGGCTGAAGTACAATGGGCAGTTCTTC; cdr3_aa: CASSQEGLKYNGQFF
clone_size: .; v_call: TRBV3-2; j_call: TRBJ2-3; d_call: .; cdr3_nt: TGTGCCAGCAGCCATGGGCCAGGCATAGATACGCAGTATTTT; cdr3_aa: CASSHGPGIDTQYF
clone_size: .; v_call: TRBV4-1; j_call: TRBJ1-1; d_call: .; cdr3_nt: TGCGCCAGCAGCCAGGATGTGAACACTGAAGCTTTCTTT; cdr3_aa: CASSQDVNTEAFF
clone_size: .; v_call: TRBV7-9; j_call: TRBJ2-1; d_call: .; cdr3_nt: TGTGCCAGCAGCCCCCAGGGTTTAGTGGGTAACAATGAGCAGTTCTTC; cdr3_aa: CASSPQGLVGNNEQFF
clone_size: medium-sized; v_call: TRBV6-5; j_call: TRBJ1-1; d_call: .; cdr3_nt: TGTGCCAGCAGTTACAGTCACGCAGCTAACACTGAAGCTTTCTTT; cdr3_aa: CASSYSHAANTEAFF
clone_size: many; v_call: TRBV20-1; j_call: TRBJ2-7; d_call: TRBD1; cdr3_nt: TGCAGTGCTAGACCGGGACAGGTCGGGCAGGACGAGCAGTACTTC; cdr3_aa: CSARPGQVGQDEQYF
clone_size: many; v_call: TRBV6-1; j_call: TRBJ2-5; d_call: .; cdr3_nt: TGTGCCAGCAGGCCCCACTCGGGCGGCAAAGAGACCCAGTACTTC; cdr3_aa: CASRPHSGGKETQYF